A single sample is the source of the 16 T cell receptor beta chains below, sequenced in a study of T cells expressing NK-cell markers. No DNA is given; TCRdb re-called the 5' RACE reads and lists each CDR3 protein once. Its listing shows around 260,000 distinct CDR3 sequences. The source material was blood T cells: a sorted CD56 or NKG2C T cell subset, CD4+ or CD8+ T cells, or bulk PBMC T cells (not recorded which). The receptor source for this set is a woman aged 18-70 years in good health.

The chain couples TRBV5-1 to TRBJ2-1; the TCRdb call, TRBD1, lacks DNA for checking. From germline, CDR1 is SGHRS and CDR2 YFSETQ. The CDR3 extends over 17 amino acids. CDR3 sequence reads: CASSMGQGASSYNEQFF. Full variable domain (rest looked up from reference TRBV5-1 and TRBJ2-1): KAGVTQTPRYLIKTRGQQVTLSCSPISGHRSVSWYQQTPGQGLQFLFEYFSETQRNKGNFPGRFSGRQFSNSRSEMNVSTLELGDSALYLCASSMGQGASSYNEQFFGPGTRLTVL.

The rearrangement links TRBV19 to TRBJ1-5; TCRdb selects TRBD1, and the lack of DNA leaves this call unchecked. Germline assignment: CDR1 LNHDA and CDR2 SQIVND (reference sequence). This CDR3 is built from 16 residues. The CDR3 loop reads CASSISGANSNQPQHF. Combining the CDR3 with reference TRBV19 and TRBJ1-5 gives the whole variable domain DGGITQSPKYLFRKEGQNVTLSCEQNLNHDAMYWYRQDPGQGLRLIYYSQIVNDFQKGDIAEGYSVSREKKESFPLTVTSAQKNPTAFYLCASSISGANSNQPQHFGDGTRLSIL.

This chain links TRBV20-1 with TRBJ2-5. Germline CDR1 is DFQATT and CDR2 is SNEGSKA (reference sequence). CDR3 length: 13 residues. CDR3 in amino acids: CSASEPTQETQYF.

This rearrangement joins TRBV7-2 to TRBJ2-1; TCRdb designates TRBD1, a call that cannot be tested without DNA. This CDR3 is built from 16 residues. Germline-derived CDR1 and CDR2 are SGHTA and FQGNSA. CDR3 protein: CASSHRGGGSGYEQFF.

CDR3 in amino acids: CASSFGRELVYEQYF. The chain joins TRBV7-8 to TRBJ2-7; TCRdb gives TRBD2 as the D gene, but with no DNA this cannot be confirmed. The CDR3 length is 15 residues. Germline CDR1 SGHVS, CDR2 FQNEAQ.

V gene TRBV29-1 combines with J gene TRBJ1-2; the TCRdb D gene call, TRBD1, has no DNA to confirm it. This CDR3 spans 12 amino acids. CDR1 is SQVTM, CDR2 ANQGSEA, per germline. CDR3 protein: CSAPDRGGGYTF.

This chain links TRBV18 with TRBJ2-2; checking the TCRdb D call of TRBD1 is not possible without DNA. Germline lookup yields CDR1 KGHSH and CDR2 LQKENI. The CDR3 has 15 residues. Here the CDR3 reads CASSPRTVDTGELFF.

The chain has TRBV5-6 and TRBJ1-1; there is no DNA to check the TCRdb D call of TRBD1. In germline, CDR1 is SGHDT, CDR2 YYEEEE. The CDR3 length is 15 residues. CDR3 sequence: CASSLGTGYLAEAFF.

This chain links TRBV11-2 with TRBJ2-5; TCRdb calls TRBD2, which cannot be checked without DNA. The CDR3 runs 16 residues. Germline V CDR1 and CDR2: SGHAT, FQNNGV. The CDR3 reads CASSLESSGGRKTQYF.

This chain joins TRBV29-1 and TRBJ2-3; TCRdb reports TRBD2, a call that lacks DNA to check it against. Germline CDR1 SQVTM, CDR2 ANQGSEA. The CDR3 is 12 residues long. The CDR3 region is CSVTSGRDTQYF.

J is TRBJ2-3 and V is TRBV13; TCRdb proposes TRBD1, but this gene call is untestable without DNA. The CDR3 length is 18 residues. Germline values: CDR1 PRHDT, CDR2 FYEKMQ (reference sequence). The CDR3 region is CASSLTAGGPVGTDTQYF. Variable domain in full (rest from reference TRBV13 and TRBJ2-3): AAGVIQSPRHLIKEKRETATLKCYPIPRHDTVYWYQQGPGQDPQFLISFYEKMQSDKGSIPDRFSAQQFSDYHSELNMSSLELGDSALYFCASSLTAGGPVGTDTQYFGPGTRLTVL.

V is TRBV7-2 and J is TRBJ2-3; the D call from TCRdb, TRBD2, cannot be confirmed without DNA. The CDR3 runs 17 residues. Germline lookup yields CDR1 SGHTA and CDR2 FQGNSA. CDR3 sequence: CASSLAGPTTVADTQYF.

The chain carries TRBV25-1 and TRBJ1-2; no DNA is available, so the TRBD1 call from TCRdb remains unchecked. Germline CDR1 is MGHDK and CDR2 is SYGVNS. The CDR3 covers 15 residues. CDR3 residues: CASSTGGAARYGYTF.

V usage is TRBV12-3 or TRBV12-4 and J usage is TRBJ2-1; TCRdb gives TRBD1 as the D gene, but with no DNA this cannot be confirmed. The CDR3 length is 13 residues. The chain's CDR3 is CASRQRGGDEQFF.

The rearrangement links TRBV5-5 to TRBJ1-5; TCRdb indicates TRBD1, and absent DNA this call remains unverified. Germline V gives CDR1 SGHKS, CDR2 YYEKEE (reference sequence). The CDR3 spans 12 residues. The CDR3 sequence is CASSWWGQPQHF.

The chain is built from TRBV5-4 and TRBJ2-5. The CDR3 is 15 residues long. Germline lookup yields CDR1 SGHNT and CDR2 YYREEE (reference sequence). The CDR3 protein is CASSFGEGYRETQYF.